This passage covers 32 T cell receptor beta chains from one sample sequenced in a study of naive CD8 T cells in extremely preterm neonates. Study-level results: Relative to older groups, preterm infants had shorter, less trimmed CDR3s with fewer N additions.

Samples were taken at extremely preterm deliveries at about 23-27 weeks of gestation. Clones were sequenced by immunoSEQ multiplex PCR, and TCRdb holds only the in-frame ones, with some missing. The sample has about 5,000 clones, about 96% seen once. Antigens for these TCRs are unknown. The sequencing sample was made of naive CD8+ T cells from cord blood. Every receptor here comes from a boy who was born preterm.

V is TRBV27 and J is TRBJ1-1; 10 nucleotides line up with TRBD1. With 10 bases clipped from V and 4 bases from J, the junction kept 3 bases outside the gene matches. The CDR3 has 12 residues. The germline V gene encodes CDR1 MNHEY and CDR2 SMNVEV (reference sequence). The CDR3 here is CATRTGGTEAFF. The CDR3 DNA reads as TGTGCCACCCGGACAGGGGGCACTGAAGCTTTCTTT.

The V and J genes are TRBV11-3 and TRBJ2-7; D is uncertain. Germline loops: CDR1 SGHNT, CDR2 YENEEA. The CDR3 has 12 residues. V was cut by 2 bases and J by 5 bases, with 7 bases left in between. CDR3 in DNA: TGTGCCAGCAGCTTACCTCGACACGAGCAGTACTTC. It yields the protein CASSLPRHEQYF. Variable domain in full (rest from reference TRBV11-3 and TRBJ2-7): EAGVVQSPRYKIIEKKQPVAFWCNPISGHNTLYWYLQNLGQGPELLIRYENEEAVDDSQLPKDRFSAERLKGVDSTLKIQPAELGDSAVYLCASSLPRHEQYFGPGTRLTVT.

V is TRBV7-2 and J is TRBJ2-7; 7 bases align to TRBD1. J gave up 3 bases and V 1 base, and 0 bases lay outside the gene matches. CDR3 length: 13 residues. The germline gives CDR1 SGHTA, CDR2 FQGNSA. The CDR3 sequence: CASSLGTGYEQYF. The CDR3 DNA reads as TGTGCCAGCAGCTTAGGGACAGGCTACGAGCAGTACTTC.

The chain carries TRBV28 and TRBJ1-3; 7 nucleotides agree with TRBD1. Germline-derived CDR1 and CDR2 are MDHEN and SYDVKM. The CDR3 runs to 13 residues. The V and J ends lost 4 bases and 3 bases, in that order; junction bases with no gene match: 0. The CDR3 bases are TGTGCCAGCAGTTGGACAGGTGGAAACACCATATATTTT. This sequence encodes CASSWTGGNTIYF.

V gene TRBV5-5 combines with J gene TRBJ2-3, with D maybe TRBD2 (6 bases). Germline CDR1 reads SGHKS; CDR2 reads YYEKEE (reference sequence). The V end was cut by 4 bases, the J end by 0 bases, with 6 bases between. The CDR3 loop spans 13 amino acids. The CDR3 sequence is CASSGTSTDTQYF. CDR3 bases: TGTGCCAGCAGCGGGACTAGCACAGATACGCAGTATTTT.

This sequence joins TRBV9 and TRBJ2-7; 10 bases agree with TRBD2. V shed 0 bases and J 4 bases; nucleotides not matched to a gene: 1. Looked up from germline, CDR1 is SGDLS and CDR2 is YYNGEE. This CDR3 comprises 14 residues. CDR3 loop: CASSVASGSYEQYF. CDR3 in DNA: TGTGCCAGCAGCGTAGCTAGCGGGAGTTACGAGCAGTACTTC.

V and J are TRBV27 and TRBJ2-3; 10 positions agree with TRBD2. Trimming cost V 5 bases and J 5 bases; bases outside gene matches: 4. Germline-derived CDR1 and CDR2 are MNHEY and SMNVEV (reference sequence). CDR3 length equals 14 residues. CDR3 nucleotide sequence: TGTGCCAGCAGTCTAGCGGGAGCCCTAGATACGCAGTATTTT. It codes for CASSLAGALDTQYF.

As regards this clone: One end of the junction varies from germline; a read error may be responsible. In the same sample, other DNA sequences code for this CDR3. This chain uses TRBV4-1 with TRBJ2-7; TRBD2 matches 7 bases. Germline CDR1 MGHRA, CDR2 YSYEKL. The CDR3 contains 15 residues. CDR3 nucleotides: TGCGCCAGCAGCCAAGATGCGGGAGTAACCTACGAGCAATACTTC. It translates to CASSQDAGVTYEQYF.

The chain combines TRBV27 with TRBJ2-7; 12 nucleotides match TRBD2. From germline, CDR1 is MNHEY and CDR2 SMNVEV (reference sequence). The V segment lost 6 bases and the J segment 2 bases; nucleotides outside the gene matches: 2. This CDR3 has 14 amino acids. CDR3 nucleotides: TGTGCCAGCAGGGGACTAGCGGGTGCCTACGAGCAGTACTTC. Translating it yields CASRGLAGAYEQYF.

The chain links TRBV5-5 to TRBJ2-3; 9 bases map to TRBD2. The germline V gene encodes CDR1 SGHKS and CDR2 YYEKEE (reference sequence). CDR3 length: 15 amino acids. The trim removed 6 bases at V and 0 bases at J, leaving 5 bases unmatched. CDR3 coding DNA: TGTGCCAGCACCTCGGGACTAGCTAGCACAGATACGCAGTATTTT. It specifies CASTSGLASTDTQYF.

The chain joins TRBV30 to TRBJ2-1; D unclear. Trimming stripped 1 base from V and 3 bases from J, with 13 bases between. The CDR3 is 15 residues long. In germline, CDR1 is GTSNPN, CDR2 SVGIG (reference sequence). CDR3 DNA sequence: TGTGCCTGGAGTGCTCAGACACATCTCTACAATGAGCAGTTCTTC. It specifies CAWSAQTHLYNEQFF.

The CDR3 reads CASSLYGGIEAFF. Written as DNA, the CDR3 is TGTGCCAGCAGTTTATACGGGGGAATTGAAGCTTTCTTT. The chain employs TRBV27 and TRBJ1-1, with a possible D match to TRBD1 (5 bases). The length of the CDR3 is 13 residues. V was shortened by 1 base and J by 7 bases, with 10 bases between the two germline ends. Germline CDR1 reads MNHEY; CDR2 reads SMNVEV (reference sequence).

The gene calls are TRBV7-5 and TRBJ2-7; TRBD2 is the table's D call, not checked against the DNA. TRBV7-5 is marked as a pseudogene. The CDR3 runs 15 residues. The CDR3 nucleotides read TGTGTCAGAAGCTTTAGACTAGCGGGCTCCTACGAGCAGTACTTC. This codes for CVRSFRLAGSYEQYF.

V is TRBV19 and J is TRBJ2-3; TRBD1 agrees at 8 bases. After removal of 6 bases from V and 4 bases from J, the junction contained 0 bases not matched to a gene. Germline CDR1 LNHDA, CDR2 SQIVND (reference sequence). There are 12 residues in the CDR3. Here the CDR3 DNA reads TGTGCCAGTAGGACAGGGGCAGATACGCAGTATTTT. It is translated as CASRTGADTQYF. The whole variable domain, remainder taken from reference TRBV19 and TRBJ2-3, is DGGITQSPKYLFRKEGQNVTLSCEQNLNHDAMYWYRQDPGQGLRLIYYSQIVNDFQKGDIAEGYSVSREKKESFPLTVTSAQKNPTAFYLCASRTGADTQYFGPGTRLTVL.

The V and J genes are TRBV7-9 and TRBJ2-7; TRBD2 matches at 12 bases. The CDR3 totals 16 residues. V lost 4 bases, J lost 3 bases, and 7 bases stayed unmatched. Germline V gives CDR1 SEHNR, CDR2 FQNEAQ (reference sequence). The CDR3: CASSSSLGLAGYEQYF. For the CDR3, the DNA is TGTGCCAGCAGCTCCAGCCTGGGACTAGCGGGCTACGAGCAGTACTTC.

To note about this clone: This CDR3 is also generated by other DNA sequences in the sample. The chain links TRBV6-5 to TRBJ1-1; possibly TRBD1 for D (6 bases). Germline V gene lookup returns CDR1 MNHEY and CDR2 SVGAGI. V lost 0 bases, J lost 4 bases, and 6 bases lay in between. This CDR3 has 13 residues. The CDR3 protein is CASSYSGGTEAFF. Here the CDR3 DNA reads TGTGCCAGCAGTTACTCAGGGGGCACTGAAGCTTTCTTT.

The CDR3 reads CASSQESSYNEQFF. CDR3 bases: TGCGCCAGCAGCCAAGAAAGCTCCTACAATGAGCAGTTCTTC. The chain joins TRBV4-3 to TRBJ2-1, with no clear D. The germline V gene encodes CDR1 LGHNA and CDR2 YSLEER. The CDR3 totals 14 residues. V was pared by 0 bases and J by 0 bases, with 3 bases between.

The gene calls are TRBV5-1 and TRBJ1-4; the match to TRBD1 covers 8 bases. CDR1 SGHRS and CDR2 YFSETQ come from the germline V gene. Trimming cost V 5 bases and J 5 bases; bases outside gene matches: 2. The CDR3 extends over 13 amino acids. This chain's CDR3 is CASRRDRNEKLFF. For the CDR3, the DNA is TGCGCCAGCAGGCGGGACAGGAATGAAAAACTGTTTTTT.

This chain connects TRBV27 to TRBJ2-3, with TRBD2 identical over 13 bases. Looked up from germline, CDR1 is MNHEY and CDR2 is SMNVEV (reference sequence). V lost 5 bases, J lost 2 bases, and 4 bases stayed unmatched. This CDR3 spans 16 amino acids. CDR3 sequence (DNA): TGTGCCAGCAGTATCGGGACTAGCGGGATCACAGATACGCAGTATTTT. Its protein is CASSIGTSGITDTQYF.

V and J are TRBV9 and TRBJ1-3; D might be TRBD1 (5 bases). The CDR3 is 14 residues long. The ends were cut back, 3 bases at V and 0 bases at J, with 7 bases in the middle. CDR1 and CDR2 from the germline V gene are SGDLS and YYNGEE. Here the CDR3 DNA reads TGTGCCAGCAGCGGACAGAGCTCTGGAAACACCATATATTTT. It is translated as CASSGQSSGNTIYF.

CDR3 coding DNA: TGTGCCAGCAGTGAGGGACAGGGGTTTTTTTACGAGCAGTACTTC. This codes for CASSEGQGFFYEQYF. The V call is TRBV6-1, the J call TRBJ2-7; 10 bases match TRBD1. CDR3 length: 15 residues. Per germline, CDR1 MNHNS and CDR2 SASEGT. The V segment lost 3 bases and the J segment 4 bases; nucleotides outside the gene matches: 6.

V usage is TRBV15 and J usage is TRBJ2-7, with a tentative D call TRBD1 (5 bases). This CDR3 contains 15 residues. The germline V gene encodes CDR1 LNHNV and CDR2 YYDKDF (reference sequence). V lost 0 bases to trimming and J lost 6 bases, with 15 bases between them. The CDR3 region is CATSREGRAKSEQYF. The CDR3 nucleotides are TGTGCCACCAGCAGAGAGGGCAGGGCGAAGTCCGAGCAGTACTTC.

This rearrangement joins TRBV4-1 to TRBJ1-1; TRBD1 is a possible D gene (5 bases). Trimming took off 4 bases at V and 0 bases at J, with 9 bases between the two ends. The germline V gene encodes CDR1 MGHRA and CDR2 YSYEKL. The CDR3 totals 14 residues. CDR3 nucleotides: TGCGCCAGCAGCCTCAGGGTCATGAACACTGAAGCTTTCTTT. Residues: CASSLRVMNTEAFF.

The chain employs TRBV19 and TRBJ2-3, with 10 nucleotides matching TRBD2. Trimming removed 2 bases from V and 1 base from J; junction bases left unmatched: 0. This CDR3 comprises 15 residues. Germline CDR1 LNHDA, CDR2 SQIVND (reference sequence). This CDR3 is CASSILAGGTDTQYF. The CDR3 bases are TGTGCCAGTAGTATACTAGCGGGAGGCACAGATACGCAGTATTTT. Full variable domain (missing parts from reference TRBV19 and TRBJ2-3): DGGITQSPKYLFRKEGQNVTLSCEQNLNHDAMYWYRQDPGQGLRLIYYSQIVNDFQKGDIAEGYSVSREKKESFPLTVTSAQKNPTAFYLCASSILAGGTDTQYFGPGTRLTVL.

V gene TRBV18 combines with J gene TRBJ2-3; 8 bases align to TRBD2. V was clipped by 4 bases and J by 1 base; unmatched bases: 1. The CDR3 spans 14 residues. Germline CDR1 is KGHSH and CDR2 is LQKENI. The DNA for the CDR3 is TGTGCCAGCTCACTGACTAGCGGCACAGATACGCAGTATTTT. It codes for CASSLTSGTDTQYF.

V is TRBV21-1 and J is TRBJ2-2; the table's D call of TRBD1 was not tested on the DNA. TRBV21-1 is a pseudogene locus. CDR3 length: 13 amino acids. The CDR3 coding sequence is TGTGCCAGCAGCGACGACAGGGCCGGGGAGCTGTTTTTT. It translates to CASSDDRAGELFF.

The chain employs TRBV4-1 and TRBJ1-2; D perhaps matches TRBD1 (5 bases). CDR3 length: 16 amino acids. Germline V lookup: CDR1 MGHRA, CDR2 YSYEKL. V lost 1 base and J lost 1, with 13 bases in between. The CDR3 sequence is CASSQGGAGLNYGYTF. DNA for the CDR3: TGCGCCAGCAGCCAAGGAGGGGCAGGCCTTAACTATGGCTACACCTTC.

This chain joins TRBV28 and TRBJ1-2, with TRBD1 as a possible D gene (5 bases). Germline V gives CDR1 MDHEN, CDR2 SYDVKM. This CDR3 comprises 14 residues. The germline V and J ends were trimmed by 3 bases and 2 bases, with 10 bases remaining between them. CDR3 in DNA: TGTGCCAGCAGTTTCCCTGGGGGGAACTATGGCTACACCTTC. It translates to CASSFPGGNYGYTF.

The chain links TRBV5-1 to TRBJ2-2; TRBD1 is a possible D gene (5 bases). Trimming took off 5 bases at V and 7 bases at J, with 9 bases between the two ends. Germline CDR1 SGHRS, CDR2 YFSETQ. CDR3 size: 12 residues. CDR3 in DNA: TGCGCCAGCAGTGCAGGGAACGGGGAGCTGTTTTTT. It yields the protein CASSAGNGELFF.

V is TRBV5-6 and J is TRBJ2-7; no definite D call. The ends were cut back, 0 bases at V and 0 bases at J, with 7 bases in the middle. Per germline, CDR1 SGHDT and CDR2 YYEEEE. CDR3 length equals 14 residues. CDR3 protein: CASSLGDTSYEQYF. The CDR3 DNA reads TGTGCCAGCAGCTTGGGTGACACCTCCTACGAGCAGTACTTC. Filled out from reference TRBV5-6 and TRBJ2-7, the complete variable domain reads DAGVTQSPTHLIKTRGQQVTLRCSPKSGHDTVSWYQQALGQGPQFIFQYYEEEERQRGNFPDRFSGHQFPNYSSELNVNALLLGDSALYLCASSLGDTSYEQYFGPGTRLTVT.

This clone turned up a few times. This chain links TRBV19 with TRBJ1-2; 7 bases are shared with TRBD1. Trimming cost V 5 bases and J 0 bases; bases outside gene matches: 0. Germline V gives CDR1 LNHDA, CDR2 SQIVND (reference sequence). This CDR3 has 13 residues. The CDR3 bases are TGTGCCAGTAGTGGGACAGCTAACTATGGCTACACCTTC. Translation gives CASSGTANYGYTF.

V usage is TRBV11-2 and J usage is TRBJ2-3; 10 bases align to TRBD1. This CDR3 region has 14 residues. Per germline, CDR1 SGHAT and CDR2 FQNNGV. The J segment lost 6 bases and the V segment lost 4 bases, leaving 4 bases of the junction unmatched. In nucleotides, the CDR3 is TGTGCCAGCAGCTCTCGGACAGGGGGGGATACGCAGTATTTT. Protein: CASSSRTGGDTQYF.